This TCR beta chain originates from a study of cytomegalovirus exposure and HLA in healthy donors (dated by TCRdb to about 2017). Study-wide context: An earlier analysis of 587 of the donors reported more than 250 Gb of sequence data and 120 million or so unique TCR beta sequences from about 179 million T cells. Donor age, sex, ethnicity and CMV serostatus were compiled together with the repertoire data. In an earlier analysis of about 590 of the donors, high-throughput TCR beta sequencing was used to judge whether each TCR beta V gene segment behaved as functional or pseudogenic. Across approximately 400 genotyped donors of the cohort, an average of about 240,000 unique TCR beta nucleotide sequences per donor were sequenced, and roughly 20% of those sequences were non-productive. The genetic ancestry cluster associated with self-reported Caucasian donors included 65% to 90% of the approximately 400 genotyped donors. The study aimed to test whether cataloging public T cell receptors could reveal signatures of past pathogen exposure. Four to six DR-DQ haplotypes were handled as single units for association and clustering, since linkage in the cohort was strong. Rather than drawing on any new phenotypic data, the later analysis identified candidate immune exposures from TCR beta sequences and the way those sequences occurred across donors. High-throughput TCR immunosequencing, statistical association of individual TCRs with disease status, and machine learning were combined to predict cytomegalovirus infection status. All discovery cohort repertoires had been generated on a single sequencing platform. Besides the first cohort of roughly 640 subjects, a separate validation cohort made up of 120 or so different subjects was used. The T cell repertoires of under 700 subjects were profiled by immunosequencing and related to cytomegalovirus serostatus. A later analysis re-examined previously published TCR beta repertoires from roughly 720 donors and added high-resolution HLA genotyping to investigate patterns of TCR occurrence. Class I and class II HLA loci were covered by the typing at four-digit resolution. Approximately 300 gigabases of sequencing data and around 85 million unique TCR sequences made up an early release that covered 500 to 700 HLA-typed donors. Typing coverage varied by locus: roughly 629-630 donors for A, B, C, DRB1 and DQB1; roughly 520 for DQA1; more than 600 for DPA1; under 490 for DPB1. A later genetic analysis used genome-wide SNP genotypes for about 65% of the 666 donors, treating that subset as a discovery cohort. On the study overall, not on this receptor specifically: In a later genetic analysis, fewer N-insertions in productive TCRs were reported among donors in an Asian-associated ancestry cluster than the roughly 710-donor mean. The cohort was sequenced for TCR beta chains only, and without alpha or paired-chain data the features that could be detected were limited. Specific HLA alleles were associated with 15,000 to 20,000 TCR beta sequences at a false discovery rate of 0.05 in a later analysis. Some 16 rarely observed V segments, including chromosome 9 orphons, were excluded from the earlier analysis of a few hundred of the donors because counts were too low. A later genetic analysis associated a missense DCLRE1C variant with V-gene and J-gene trimming of TCR beta chains, and an independent cohort replicated the association. Broadly in line with IMGT annotations, most TCR beta V segments showed up in productive rearrangements about 87% or about 30% of the time in an earlier analysis of some 590 of the donors. In a later analysis, the rate of TCR association differed among HLA loci, with DRB1 alleles having the most associated TCRs and HLA-C alleles having the fewest. According to the authors, the approach could potentially be generalized to other disease states and immunological phenotypes. In both the original and validation cohorts, the classifier was reported to diagnose cytomegalovirus status with high specificity and sensitivity. Linkage disequilibrium might explain the correlated functional status among segregating V segments, but an unknown experimental factor could not be excluded. Several of the top co-occurrence clusters appeared to be linked to parvovirus B19, influenza, CMV and Epstein-Barr virus, according to a later analysis. In a later analysis, HLA-associated TCR beta chains showed more clonal expansion and lower generation probabilities than non-associated chains that were equally common. Sequencing depth was assumed to be roughly uniform across donors in the presence/absence analyses, though that assumption may not hold. A few of the identified cytomegalovirus-associated TCR beta chains were confirmed in vitro to be specific for cytomegalovirus antigens. The 87-base-pair reads could not distinguish some IMGT-functional V segments, including TRBV6-2 and TRBV6-3, so those segments were excluded. A further reported finding was that TCR beta sequences accurately predicted the HLA-A and HLA-B alleles for most subjects in the first cohort. When HLA alleles, especially DR and DQ, strongly co-occurred, attributing TCR associations to individual alleles was difficult. A cluster of highly shared sequence variants was judged likely to represent a technical artifact of the sequencing pipeline. The study listed 150 to 200 TCR beta chains as associated with cytomegalovirus. CMV serostatus was the only immune exposure information available for the cohort. Because HLA typing was unavailable for some donors at each locus, only the typed subset was used in association tests. Most CMV-associated TCR beta chains appeared to be HLA-restricted in a later analysis, and the HLA associations seemed to be driven largely by CMV exposure. Across donors, most TCR sequences were observed very rarely, whereas some public TCRs were present in many individuals.

As regards this clone: Its antigen remains undetermined. Base qualities are missing; no much larger clone stands one base away.

In total, about 650 healthy bone marrow donors made up the cohort. At the time of sampling, all cohort members were nominally healthy, though unrecorded immune exposures were likely present. The donor was CMV seronegative and belonged to the group of 352 seronegative cohort members. Each donor provided a peripheral blood sample, and peripheral blood mononuclear cells were used for TCR beta sequencing. The Qiagen DNeasy Blood Extraction Kit was used to extract genomic DNA from the blood cell samples. Via the germline V gene, CDR1 is KGHSH and CDR2 LQKENI. V is pruned by 1 base and J by 4 bases, leaving 2 bases of the junction without a gene match. Its CDR3 holds 17 amino acids, cysteine through phenylalanine. The sequence is cut down to CDR3 DNA, 51 bases in frame from base 1. The library came from the immunoSEQ multiplex PCR assay. A mixture of 60 forward primers for TCR Vbeta segments and 13 reverse primers for TCR Jbeta segments was used in the multiplex PCR. A multiplex PCR assay on genomic DNA amplified the CDR3 region of rearranged TCR beta genes. On the Illumina HiSeq System, the amplified TCR beta libraries were sequenced as 87-base-pair reads. The authors' pipeline ran thus. In a later analysis, some 80 million unique TCR beta chains were counted across the 690 or so repertoires, and roughly 11 million of these chains were shared by at least two donors. Raw reads were error-corrected and collapsed into unique sequences by a nearest-neighbor algorithm in which closely related sequences were merged to remove PCR and sequencing errors. CDR3 sequences were aligned to IMGT reference sequences to assign V, D and J gene segments. Each retained sequence needed at least a six-nucleotide match to both a V gene segment and a J gene segment. A rearrangement counted as productive if the CDR3 had no stop codons and remained in frame with V and J, and every other rearrangement counted as non-productive. Following IMGT convention, CDR3 was defined as the stretch from the second conserved V-encoded cysteine up to the conserved J-encoded phenylalanine. The earlier analysis of more than 450 of the donors excluded sequences that lacked an unambiguous match to a single V gene segment. In an earlier analysis of 500 to 750 of the donors, V segments were called functional above 56.7% productive rearrangements and were called segregating when the between-donor standard deviation exceeded 5%. A statistical classification framework was developed to diagnose cytomegalovirus status using the catalog of TCR beta chain sequences. A later analysis assigned V and J genes by comparing TCR nucleotide sequences with IMGT/GENE-DB human TR gene sequences. In a later analysis, CDR3 sequences and most-parsimonious VDJ recombination scenarios were assigned using the TCRdist pipeline. In a later analysis, each TCR beta chain was defined by its CDR3 amino acid sequence together with its V-gene family, and reads without a unique V-gene family were excluded. To address suspected cross-contamination and a sequencing artifact, a later analysis removed over 500 highly shared, low-generation-probability nucleotide sequences. A later analysis calculated a clonal expansion index for each public chain from normalized within-repertoire ranks of inferred template counts. Generation probabilities in a later analysis came from a VDJ recombination model fitted to out-of-frame rearrangements, and those results were checked against IGoR. In a later analysis, TCR-TCR, TCR-HLA and TCR-CMV co-occurrence was scored with hypergeometric tests, and a repertoire-size bias correction was applied to TCR pairs. A later analysis estimated false discovery rates by permuting HLA or CMV assignments 20 times. A later analysis grouped co-occurring TCRs with DBSCAN, adding TCRdist sequence similarity when clustering within HLA-allele-positive subsets. Repertoires with fewer than 30,000 or more than 120,000 public chains were left out of co-occurrence clustering, as were about 5 repertoires with anomalous nucleotide sharing. The table was pulled from immuneACCESS by TCRdb, which kept in-frame rearrangements only. Such tables lose some clones; where checked, under half of the loss comes from unresolved V genes, and the rest has no known cause. The D gene and trimming were derived from the DNA, and the V and J assignments and clone size from that table. This sample is represented by 210,000 or so clones; around 78% of them were singletons. The ten largest clonotypes hold about 0.47% of the sample.

What was sequenced was PBMCs. In this chain, TRBV18 is recombined with TRBJ2-2, with TRBD2 matching 14 junction bases. The source of this sequence is a boy aged 5-17 years in good health and CMV-seronegative. The CDR3 region reads CASSPLGLAGVTGELFF. The nucleotides read TGTGCCAGCTCACCACTGGGACTAGCGGGAGTCACCGGGGAGCTGTTTTTT. With the rest looked up from the reference TRBV18 and TRBJ2-2 genes rather than sequenced, the full variable domain is NAGVMQNPRHLVRRRGQEARLRCSPMKGHSHVYWYRQLPEEGLKFMVYLQKENIIDESGMPKERFSAEFPKEGPSILRIQQVVRGDSAAYFCASSPLGLAGVTGELFFGEGSRLTVL.